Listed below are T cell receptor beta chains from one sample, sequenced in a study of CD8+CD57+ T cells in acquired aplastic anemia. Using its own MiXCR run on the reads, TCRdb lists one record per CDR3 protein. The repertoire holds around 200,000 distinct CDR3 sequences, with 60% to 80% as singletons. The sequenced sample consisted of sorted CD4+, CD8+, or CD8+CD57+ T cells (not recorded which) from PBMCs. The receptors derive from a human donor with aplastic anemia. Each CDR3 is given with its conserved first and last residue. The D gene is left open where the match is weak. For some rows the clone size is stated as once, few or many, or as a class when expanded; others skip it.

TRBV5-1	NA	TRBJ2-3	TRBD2	CASSKKLAGGTDTQYF	TGCGCCAGCAGCAAGAAACTAGCGGGAGGGACAGATACGCAGTATTTT
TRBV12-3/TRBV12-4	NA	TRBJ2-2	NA	CASSGQTGELFF	TGTGCCAGCAGTGGACAGACCGGGGAGCTGTTTTTT
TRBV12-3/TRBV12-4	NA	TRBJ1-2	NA	CASSLDSVIGGYTF	TGTGCCAGCAGCTTAGACTCGGTAATTGGTGGCTACACCTTC
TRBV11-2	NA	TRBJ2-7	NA	CASSFPGIHEQYF	TGTGCCAGCAGCTTCCCTGGTATCCACGAGCAGTACTTC
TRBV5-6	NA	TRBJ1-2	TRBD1	CASSPGTGSSYTF	TGTGCCAGCAGCCCTGGGACAGGTTCGTCCTACACCTTC
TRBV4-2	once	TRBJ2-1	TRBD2	CASSQDGTSANTYNEQFF	TGTGCCAGCAGCCAAGACGGGACTAGCGCCAACACCTACAATGAGCAGTTCTTC
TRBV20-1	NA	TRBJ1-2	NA	CSARDRGGLNYGYTF	TGCAGTGCTAGAGATCGGGGGGGCTTGAACTATGGCTACACCTTC
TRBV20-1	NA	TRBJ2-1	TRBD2	CGSLRAGAYNEQFF	TGCGGCTCCCTCAGAGCGGGAGCCTACAATGAGCAGTTCTTC
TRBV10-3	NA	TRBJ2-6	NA	CAISGSVDSGANVLTF	TGTGCCATCAGTGGGTCGGTGGACTCTGGGGCCAACGTCCTGACTTTC
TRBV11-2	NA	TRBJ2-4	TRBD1	CASSFGQGAKNIQYF	TGTGCCAGCAGCTTCGGACAGGGGGCCAAAAACATTCAGTACTTC
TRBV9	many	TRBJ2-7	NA	CASSSSREQYF	TGTGCCAGCAGCTCCTCCAGGGAGCAGTACTTC
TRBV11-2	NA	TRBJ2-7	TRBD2	CASSLTRAGGSYEQYF	TGTGCCAGCAGCTTAACTCGGGCGGGAGGGTCCTACGAGCAGTACTTC
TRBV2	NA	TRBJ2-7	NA	CASSFGSPPYEQYF	TGTGCCAGCAGTTTCGGTTCACCCCCCTACGAGCAGTACTTC
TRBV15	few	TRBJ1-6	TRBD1	CATSRDRQGSSPLHF	TGTGCCACCAGCAGAGATCGACAGGGCAGTTCACCCCTCCACTTT
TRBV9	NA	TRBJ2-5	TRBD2	CASSGSGRGEAQYF	TGTGCCAGCAGCGGTAGCGGGAGAGGAGAGGCCCAGTACTTC
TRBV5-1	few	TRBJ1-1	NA	CASSSMRGVTEAFF	TGCGCCAGCAGCTCAATGCGGGGGGTTACTGAAGCTTTCTTT